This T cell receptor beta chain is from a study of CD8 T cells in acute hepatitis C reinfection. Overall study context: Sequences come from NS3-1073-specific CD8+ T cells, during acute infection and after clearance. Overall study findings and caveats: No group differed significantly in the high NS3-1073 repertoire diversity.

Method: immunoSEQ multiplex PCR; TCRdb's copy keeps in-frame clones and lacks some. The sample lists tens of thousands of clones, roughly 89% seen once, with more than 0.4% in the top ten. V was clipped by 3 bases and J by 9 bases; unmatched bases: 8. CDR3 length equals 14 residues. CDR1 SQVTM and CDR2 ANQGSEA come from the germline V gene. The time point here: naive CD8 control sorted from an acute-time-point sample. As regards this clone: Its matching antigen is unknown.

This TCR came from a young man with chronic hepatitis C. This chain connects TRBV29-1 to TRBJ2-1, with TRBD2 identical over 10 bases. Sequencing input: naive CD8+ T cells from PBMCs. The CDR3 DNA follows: TGCAGCGTTGAGAAGGCTAGCGGGAGCCTTGAGCAGTTCTTC. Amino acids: CSVEKASGSLEQFF.